This T cell receptor beta chain was sequenced during a study of OX40 agonist ivuxolimab in advanced cancers. At the level of the study: Three patients, one with hepatocellular carcinoma and two with cutaneous melanoma, responded partially. Study results and caveats: More expanded clones were found, on average, in CD8+ than in CD4+ T cells.

TCRdb's table, derived via immunoSEQ multiplex PCR, lists solely in-frame clones and lacks some. The top ten hold approximately 0.3% of the sample, which has approximately 80,000 clones, 90% seen once. V shed 0 bases and J 7 bases; nucleotides not matched to a gene: 8. The CDR3 is 15 residues long. CDR1 MNHNS and CDR2 SASEGT come from the germline V gene. About this clone itself: The antigen remains unidentified.

The source is an adult with an advanced solid tumor such as melanoma, head and neck, liver or kidney cancer. The genes are TRBV6-1 and TRBJ1-2, with 7 nucleotides matching TRBD1. The sample in question was CD4+ or CD8+ T cells sorted from blood, obtained in a trial of the OX40 agonist ivuxolimab. The CDR3 is CASSEAFSQGGGYTF. CDR3 DNA sequence: TGTGCCAGCAGTGAAGCGTTTTCGCAGGGGGGTGGCTACACCTTC.